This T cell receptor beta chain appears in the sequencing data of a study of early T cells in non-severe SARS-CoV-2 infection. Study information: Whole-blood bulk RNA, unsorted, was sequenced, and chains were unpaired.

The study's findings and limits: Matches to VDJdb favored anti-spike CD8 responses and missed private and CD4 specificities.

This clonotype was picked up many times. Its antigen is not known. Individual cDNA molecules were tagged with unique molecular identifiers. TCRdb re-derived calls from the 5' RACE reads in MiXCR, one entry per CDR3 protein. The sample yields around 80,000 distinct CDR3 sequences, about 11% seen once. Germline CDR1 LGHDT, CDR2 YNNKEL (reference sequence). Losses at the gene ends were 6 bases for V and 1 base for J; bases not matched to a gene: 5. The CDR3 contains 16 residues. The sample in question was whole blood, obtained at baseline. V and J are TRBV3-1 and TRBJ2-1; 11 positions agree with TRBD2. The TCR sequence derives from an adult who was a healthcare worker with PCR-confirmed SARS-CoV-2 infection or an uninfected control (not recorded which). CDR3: CASRPSGGSSYNEQFF. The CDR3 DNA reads TGTGCCAGCAGGCCTAGCGGGGGGTCGTCCTACAATGAGCAGTTCTTC.